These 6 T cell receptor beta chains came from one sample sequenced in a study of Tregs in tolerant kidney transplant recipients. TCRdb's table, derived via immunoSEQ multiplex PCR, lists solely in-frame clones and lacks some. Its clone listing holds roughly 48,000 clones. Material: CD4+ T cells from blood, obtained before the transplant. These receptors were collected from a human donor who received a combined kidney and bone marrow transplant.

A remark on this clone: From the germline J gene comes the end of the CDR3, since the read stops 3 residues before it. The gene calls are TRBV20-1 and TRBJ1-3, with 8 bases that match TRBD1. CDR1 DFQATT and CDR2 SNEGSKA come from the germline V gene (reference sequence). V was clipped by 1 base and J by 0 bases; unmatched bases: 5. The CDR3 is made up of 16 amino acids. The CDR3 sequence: CSARGDRGFSGNTIYF. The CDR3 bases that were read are TGCAGTGCTAGAGGAGACAGGGGCTTCTCTGGAAACACC.

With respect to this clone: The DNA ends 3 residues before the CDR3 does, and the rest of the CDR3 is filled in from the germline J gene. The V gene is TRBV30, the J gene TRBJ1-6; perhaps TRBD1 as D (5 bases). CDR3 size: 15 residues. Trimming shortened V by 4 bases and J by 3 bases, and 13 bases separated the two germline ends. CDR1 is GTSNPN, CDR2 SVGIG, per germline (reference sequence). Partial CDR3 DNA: TGTGCCTGGATGAGCAAGGACAACTATAATTCACCC. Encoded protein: CAWMSKDNYNSP. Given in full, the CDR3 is CAWMSKDNYNSPLHF.

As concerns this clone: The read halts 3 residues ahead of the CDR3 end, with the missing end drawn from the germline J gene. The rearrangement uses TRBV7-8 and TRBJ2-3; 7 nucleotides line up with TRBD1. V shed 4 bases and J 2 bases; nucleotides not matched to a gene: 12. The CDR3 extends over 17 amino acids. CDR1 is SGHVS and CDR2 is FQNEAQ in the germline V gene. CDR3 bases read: TGTGCCAGCAGCTCCCCAATGGGACAGTGGTCCACAGATACG. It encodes CASSSPMGQWSTDT. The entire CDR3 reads CASSSPMGQWSTDTQYF.

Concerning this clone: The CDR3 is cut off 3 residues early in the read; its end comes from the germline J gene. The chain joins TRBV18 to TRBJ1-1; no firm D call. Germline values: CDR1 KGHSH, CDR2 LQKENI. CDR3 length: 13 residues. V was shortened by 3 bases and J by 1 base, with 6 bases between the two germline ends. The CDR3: CASSPDSNTEAFF. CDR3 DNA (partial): TGTGCCAGCTCACCGGACTCGAACACTGAA.

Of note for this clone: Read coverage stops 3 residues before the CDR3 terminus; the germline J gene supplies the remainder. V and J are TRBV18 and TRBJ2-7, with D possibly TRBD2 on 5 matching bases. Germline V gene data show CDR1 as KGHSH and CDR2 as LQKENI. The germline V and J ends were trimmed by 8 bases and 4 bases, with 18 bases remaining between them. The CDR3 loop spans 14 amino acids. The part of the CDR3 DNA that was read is TGTGCCAGCGTATTAGCGCCTGGGATTTACGAG. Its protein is CASVLAPGIYE. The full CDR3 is CASVLAPGIYEQYF.

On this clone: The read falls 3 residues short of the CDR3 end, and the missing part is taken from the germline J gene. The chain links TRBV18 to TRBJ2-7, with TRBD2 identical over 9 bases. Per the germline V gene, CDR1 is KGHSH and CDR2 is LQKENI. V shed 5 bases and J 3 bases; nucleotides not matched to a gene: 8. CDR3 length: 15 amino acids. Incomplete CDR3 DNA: TGTGCCAGCTCAACGGGGCTAGCGGGGAACTACGAG. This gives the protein CASSTGLAGNYE. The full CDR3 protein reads CASSTGLAGNYEQYF. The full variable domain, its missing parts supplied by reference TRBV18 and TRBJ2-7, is NAGVMQNPRHLVRRRGQEARLRCSPMKGHSHVYWYRQLPEEGLKFMVYLQKENIIDESGMPKERFSAEFPKEGPSILRIQQVVRGDSAAYFCASSTGLAGNYEQYFGPGTRLTVT.